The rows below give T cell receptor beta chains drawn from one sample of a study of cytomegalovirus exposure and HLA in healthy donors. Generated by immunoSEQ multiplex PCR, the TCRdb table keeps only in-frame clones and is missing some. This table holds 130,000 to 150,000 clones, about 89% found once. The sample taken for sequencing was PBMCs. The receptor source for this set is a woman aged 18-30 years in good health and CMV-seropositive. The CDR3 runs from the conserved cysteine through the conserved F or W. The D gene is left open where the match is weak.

CASTRRSNQPQHF	.	TRBV2	TRBJ1-5
CASSVAPGLAGEETQYF	TRBD2	TRBV9	TRBJ2-5
CASSPRTGTGEKLFF	TRBD1	TRBV27	TRBJ1-4
CASSDGLEWNQPQHF	.	TRBV5-8	TRBJ1-5
CASSLSLGIGTEAFF	.	TRBV28	TRBJ1-1
CASSQGGSASTDTQYF	.	TRBV4-3	TRBJ2-3
CAISEQDSGANVLTF	.	TRBV10-3	TRBJ2-6
CASSLGAPIYF	.	TRBV11-3	TRBJ2-7
CASSLRGAGPTDTQYF	TRBD2	TRBV28	TRBJ2-3
CASTWGGQGIPGELFF	TRBD1	TRBV7-8	TRBJ2-2
CASSLYGRANYGYTF	.	TRBV27	TRBJ1-2
CASSLGGGAYGYTF	.	TRBV14	TRBJ1-2
CASSLGRQGYEQYF	TRBD1	TRBV11-2	TRBJ2-7
CSVDRNYGYTF	.	TRBV29-1	TRBJ1-2
CASSLRTGTTNSYEQYF	.	TRBV7-2	TRBJ2-7
CASSYQPGQGAHEQYF	TRBD1	TRBV28	TRBJ2-7
CASSKDGIAGEAFF	.	TRBV18	TRBJ1-1
CASSLGPPRAYNEQFF	.	TRBV6-5	TRBJ2-1
CASSWLGGLLDNEQFF	TRBD2	TRBV18	TRBJ2-1
CASNQSSGTGGTDTQYF	.	TRBV21-1	TRBJ2-3
CASSLGRTGVSNQPQHF	TRBD1	TRBV28	TRBJ1-5
CATSRDLRDETQYF	.	TRBV15	TRBJ2-5
CASSVAKLREQYF	.	TRBV19	TRBJ2-7
CASSLGLAGADTQYF	TRBD2	TRBV7-9	TRBJ2-3
CASSFGSSGPYEQYF	TRBD2	TRBV7-8	TRBJ2-7
CASKNDSYGYTF	.	TRBV6-6	TRBJ1-2
CASNPGTKTYEQYF	.	TRBV19	TRBJ2-7
CASSQGTAEKLFF	TRBD1	TRBV5-4	TRBJ1-4
CASSSPRGQGAYEQFF	TRBD1	TRBV6-6	TRBJ2-1
CASSFLLRNEQYF	.	TRBV7-8	TRBJ2-7
CASYTSYNEQFF	.	TRBV2	TRBJ2-1
CASSEIVMGLAGVSNEQFF	TRBD2	TRBV10-1	TRBJ2-1
CASTTTGNYGYTF	.	TRBV21-1	TRBJ1-2
CASNQGLDQPQHF	.	TRBV6-6	TRBJ1-5
CASSVEAKNIQYF	.	TRBV6-1	TRBJ2-4
CASKVGGVTDTQYF	.	TRBV2	TRBJ2-3
CASSLFGETQYF	.	TRBV7-2	TRBJ2-5
CAWSVRETQYF	.	TRBV30	TRBJ2-5
CASRRPPTGGVGYTF	TRBD1	TRBV6-1	TRBJ1-2
CASSLLGLASTDTQYF	TRBD2	TRBV7-8	TRBJ2-3
CASSLGTLLAKNIQYF	.	TRBV4-1	TRBJ2-4
CASSQTGPRTSTDTQYF	TRBD1	TRBV18	TRBJ2-3
CASSVPGPLSNQPQHF	.	TRBV2	TRBJ1-5
CASSDSMGRQKYSNQPQHF	.	TRBV6-4	TRBJ1-5
CATSRRTSGGYEQYF	TRBD2	TRBV15	TRBJ2-7
CASTSGGAGQPQHF	.	TRBV6-6	TRBJ1-5
CASSSNNYGYTF	.	TRBV7-9	TRBJ1-2
CSVPTTGASGAFF	TRBD1	TRBV29-1	TRBJ1-1
CASGLVLAQRDYGYTF	.	TRBV12-5	TRBJ1-2
CASSSTTGSDTQYF	TRBD1	TRBV13	TRBJ2-3
CATLPGRLGYEQYF	.	TRBV6-1	TRBJ2-7
CASGISTGDYGYTF	.	TRBV7-9	TRBJ1-2
CASSPPTVYEQYF	.	TRBV18	TRBJ2-7
CASSSGGPATQYF	TRBD2	TRBV5-1	TRBJ2-5
CASSPETAQRTEAFF	.	TRBV18	TRBJ1-1
CASSHRQGYGYTF	TRBD1	TRBV4-3	TRBJ1-2
CASSTSRDRNGYTF	TRBD1	TRBV25-1	TRBJ1-2